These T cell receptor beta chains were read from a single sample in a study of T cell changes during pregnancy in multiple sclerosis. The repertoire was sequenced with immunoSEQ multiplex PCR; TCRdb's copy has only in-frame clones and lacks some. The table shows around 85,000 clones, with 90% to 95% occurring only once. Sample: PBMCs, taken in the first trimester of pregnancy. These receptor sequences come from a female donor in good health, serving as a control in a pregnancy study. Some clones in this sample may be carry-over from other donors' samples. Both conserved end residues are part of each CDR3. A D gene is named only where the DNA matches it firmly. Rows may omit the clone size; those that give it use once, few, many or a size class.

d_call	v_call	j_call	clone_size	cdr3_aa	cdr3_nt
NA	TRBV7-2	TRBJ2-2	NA	CASSPLWATGELFF	TGTGCCAGCAGCCCCCTCTGGGCGACCGGGGAGCTGTTTTTT
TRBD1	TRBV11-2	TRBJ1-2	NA	CASSLDGGQHGYTF	TGTGCCAGCAGCTTAGACGGGGGACAGCATGGCTACACCTTC
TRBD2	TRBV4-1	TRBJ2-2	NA	CASSQTSGGTGELFF	TGCGCCAGCAGCCAAACTAGCGGGGGCACCGGGGAGCTGTTTTTT
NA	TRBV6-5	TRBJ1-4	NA	CASSVSGSPNEKLFF	TGTGCCAGCAGTGTATCCGGGTCTCCGAATGAAAAACTGTTTTTT
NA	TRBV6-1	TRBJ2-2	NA	CASSALGGTGELFF	TGTGCCAGCAGTGCATTAGGAGGCACCGGGGAGCTGTTTTTT
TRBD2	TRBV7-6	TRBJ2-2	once	CASSPRLAGGQTGELFF	TGTGCCAGCAGCCCACGACTAGCGGGGGGGCAGACCGGGGAGCTGTTTTTT
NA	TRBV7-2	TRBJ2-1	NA	CASSLGRYNEQFF	TGTGCCAGCAGCTTAGGCCGGTACAATGAGCAGTTCTTC
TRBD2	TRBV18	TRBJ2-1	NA	CASSLDLADKGVPFF	TGTGCCAGCTCCCTAGACCTAGCGGATAAAGGGGTCCCGTTCTTC
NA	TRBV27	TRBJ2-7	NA	CASSSTGNYEQYF	TGTGCCAGCAGTTCTACAGGGAACTACGAGCAGTACTTC
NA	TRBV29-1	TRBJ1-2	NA	CSVIRESRGYTF	TGCAGCGTTATCAGGGAATCACGAGGCTACACCTTC
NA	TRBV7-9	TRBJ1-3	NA	CASSLEYSLTIYF	TGTGCCAGCAGCTTAGAGTACTCGTTAACCATATATTTT
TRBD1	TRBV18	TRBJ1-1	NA	CASSPTGADEAFF	TGTGCCAGCTCACCGACAGGGGCCGACGAAGCTTTCTTT
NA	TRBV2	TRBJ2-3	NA	CASIIRDTSNTQYF	TGTGCCAGCATTATCCGGGACACCTCTAATACGCAGTATTTT
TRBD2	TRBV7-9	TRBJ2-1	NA	CASSQGLANEQFF	TGTGCCAGCAGCCAGGGACTAGCGAATGAGCAGTTCTTC
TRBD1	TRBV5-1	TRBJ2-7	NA	CASSLAIGRGSDEQYF	TGCGCCAGCAGCTTGGCCATTGGCAGGGGGTCCGACGAGCAGTACTTC
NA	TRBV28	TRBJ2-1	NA	CASSSRQSSSVNEQFF	TGTGCCAGCAGTTCCAGACAGAGTTCTTCTGTCAATGAGCAGTTCTTC
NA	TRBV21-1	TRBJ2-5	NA	CASSSRTSPQTQYF	TGTGCCAGCAGCTCCAGGACTAGCCCCCAGACCCAGTACTTC
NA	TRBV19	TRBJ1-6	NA	CASSIGADRESPLHF	TGTGCCAGTAGTATAGGAGCGGACCGGGAATCACCCCTCCACTTT
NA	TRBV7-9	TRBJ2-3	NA	CASSLESGRDFSYF	TGTGCCAGCAGCTTAGAGAGTGGGCGGGACTTCAGTTATTTT
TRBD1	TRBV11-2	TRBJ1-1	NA	CASSFGQGRFKGPEAFF	TGTGCCAGCAGCTTCGGACAGGGGAGGTTTAAGGGGCCTGAAGCTTTCTTT
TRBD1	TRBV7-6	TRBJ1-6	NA	CASSPRQGYSPLHF	TGTGCCAGCAGCCCCCGACAGGGTTATTCACCCCTCCACTTT
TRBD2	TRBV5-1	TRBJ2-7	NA	CASSFGTSGSFSYEQYF	TGCGCCAGCAGCTTCGGGACTAGCGGGAGTTTTTCCTACGAGCAGTACTTC
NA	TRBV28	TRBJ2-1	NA	CATRSQGLYNEQFF	TGTGCCACGAGGAGTCAGGGGTTGTACAATGAGCAGTTCTTC
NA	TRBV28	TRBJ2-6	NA	CASSLKYGDSGANVLTF	TGTGCCAGCAGTTTAAAATATGGAGACTCTGGGGCCAACGTCCTGACTTTC
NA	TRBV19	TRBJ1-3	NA	CASSSRGGLESGNTIYF	TGTGCCAGTAGTAGCCGGGGAGGCTTGGAATCCGGAAACACCATATATTTT
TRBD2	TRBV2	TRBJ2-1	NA	CASRGLAGRNEQFF	TGTGCCAGCAGGGGACTAGCGGGGCGAAATGAGCAGTTCTTC
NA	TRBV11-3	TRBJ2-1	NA	CASSLEGDSHEQFF	TGTGCCAGCAGCTTAGAAGGAGATTCCCATGAGCAGTTCTTC
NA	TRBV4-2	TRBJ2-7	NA	CASSQVAGDYEQYF	TGTGCCAGCAGCCAAGTCGCAGGGGACTACGAGCAGTACTTC
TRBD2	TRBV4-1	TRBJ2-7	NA	CASSQDPSGRGYEQYF	TGCGCCAGCAGCCAAGATCCTAGCGGGAGAGGATACGAGCAGTACTTC
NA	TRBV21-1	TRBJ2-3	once	CASSKGLFLKDTQYF	TGTGCCAGCAGCAAGGGGCTATTCCTCAAAGATACGCAGTATTTT
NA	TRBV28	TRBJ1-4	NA	CASSLTATNEKLFF	TGTGCCAGCAGTTTGACTGCAACTAATGAAAAACTGTTTTTT
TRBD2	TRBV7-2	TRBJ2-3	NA	CASSLDRGRTPDTQYF	TGTGCCAGCAGCTTAGACCGCGGGAGGACCCCAGATACGCAGTATTTT
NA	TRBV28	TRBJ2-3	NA	CASSSGGDGGDTQYF	TGTGCCAGCAGCTCGGGGGGCGACGGAGGGGATACGCAGTATTTT
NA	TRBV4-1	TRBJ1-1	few	CASSPGAGAAAFF	TGCGCCAGCAGCCCAGGGGCGGGGGCGGCAGCTTTCTTT
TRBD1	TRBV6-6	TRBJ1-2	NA	CASTTPGTGVNYGYTF	TGTGCCAGCACAACACCCGGGACAGGGGTTAACTATGGCTACACCTTC
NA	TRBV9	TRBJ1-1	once	CASSVHPPGRNTEAFF	TGTGCCAGCAGCGTACACCCCCCGGGGAGGAACACTGAAGCTTTCTTT
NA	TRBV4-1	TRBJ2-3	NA	CASSQGITEAQYF	TGCGCCAGCAGCCAAGGAATTACTGAGGCGCAGTATTTT
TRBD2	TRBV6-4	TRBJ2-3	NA	CASRVAGNTDTQYF	TGTGCCAGCAGAGTAGCGGGTAACACAGATACGCAGTATTTT
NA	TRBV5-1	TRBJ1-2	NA	CASSLDRGNGYTF	TGCGCCAGCAGCTTGGATCGGGGTAATGGCTACACCTTC
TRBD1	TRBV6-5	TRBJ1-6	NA	CASSYGTGRSPLHF	TGTGCCAGCAGTTACGGGACAGGGCGGTCACCCCTCCACTTT
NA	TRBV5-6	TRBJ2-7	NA	CASSLGRTEQYF	TGTGCCAGCAGCTTGGGACGGACAGAGCAGTACTTC
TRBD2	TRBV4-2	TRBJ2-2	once	CASSPASGRKSGELFF	TGTGCCAGCAGCCCGGCTAGCGGGAGGAAGAGCGGGGAGCTGTTTTTT
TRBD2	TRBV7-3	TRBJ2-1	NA	CASSPRLAAYNEQFF	TGTGCCAGCAGCCCGCGACTAGCGGCTTACAATGAGCAGTTCTTC
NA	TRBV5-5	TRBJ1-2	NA	CASSYTGRDGYTF	TGTGCCAGCAGTTACACAGGGCGGGATGGCTACACCTTC
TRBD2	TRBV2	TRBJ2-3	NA	CASSGLAGSSTDTQYF	TGTGCCAGCAGTGGACTAGCGGGGAGTAGCACAGATACGCAGTATTTT
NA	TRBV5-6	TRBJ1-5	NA	CASSATGNQPQHF	TGTGCCAGCAGCGCCACAGGGAATCAGCCCCAGCATTTT
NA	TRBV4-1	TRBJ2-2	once	CASSQDAAYTGELFF	TGCGCCAGCAGCCAAGATGCGGCTTACACCGGGGAGCTGTTTTTT
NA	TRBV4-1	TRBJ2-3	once	CASSPQRADTQYF	TGCGCCAGCAGCCCCCAACGGGCAGATACGCAGTATTTT
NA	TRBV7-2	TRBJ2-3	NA	CASSLDRLTDTQYF	TGTGCCAGCAGCCTGGACAGACTAACAGATACGCAGTATTTT
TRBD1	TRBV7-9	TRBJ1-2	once	CASSLGATGAKPYGYTF	TGTGCCAGCAGCTTAGGAGCTACAGGGGCTAAGCCTTATGGCTACACCTTC